The next 7 T cell receptor beta chains were all read from a single sample in a study of T cell changes during pregnancy in multiple sclerosis. Sequencing used immunoSEQ multiplex PCR; TCRdb keeps in-frame clones, though not all of them. The table has about 44,000 clones, roughly 96% seen once. Specimen: peripheral blood, collected in the second trimester of pregnancy. The receptors originated from a female donor with multiple sclerosis, enrolled in a pregnancy study.

The gene calls are TRBV9 and TRBJ1-2; 11 bases map to TRBD1. The V gene's germline CDR1 is SGDLS and CDR2 YYNGEE. The CDR3 extends over 14 amino acids. After removal of 3 bases from V and 7 bases from J, the junction contained 5 bases not matched to a gene. In DNA, the CDR3 is TGTGCCAGCAGCGGCGGACAGGGGGCAGGTGGCTACACCTTC. Translating it yields CASSGGQGAGGYTF.

The sample holds one count of this clone. This rearrangement joins TRBV28 to TRBJ1-5, with D perhaps TRBD1 (6 bases). Germline V gene sequence: CDR1 MDHEN, CDR2 SYDVKM. The CDR3 consists of 17 residues. Deletions cut 7 bases from V and 7 bases from J, with 26 bases between. CDR3 sequence (DNA): TGTGCCAGCACCTCTGTGCTCGCACAGGTTAGGGGGCAGCCCCAGCATTTT. This translates into CASTSVLAQVRGQPQHF.

This clone was seen once. V is TRBV7-6 and J is TRBJ2-7; maybe TRBD2 (5 bases). Germline V gene lookup returns CDR1 SGHVS and CDR2 FNYEAQ. This CDR3 region has 11 residues. V was shortened by 5 bases and J by 5 bases, with 7 bases between the two germline ends. The CDR3 protein is CASSRGNEQYF. The CDR3 DNA reads as TGTGCCAGCAGCCGGGGTAACGAGCAGTACTTC.

This clone was detected only once. V gene TRBV7-8 combines with J gene TRBJ1-5; no clear D gene. V was shortened by 1 base and J by 2 bases, with 6 bases between the two germline ends. The CDR3 is 14 amino acids. The germline V gene encodes CDR1 SGHVS and CDR2 FQNEAQ. CDR3 region: CASSLGPGNQPQHF. In DNA form, the CDR3 reads TGTGCCAGCAGCTTAGGTCCGGGCAATCAGCCCCAGCATTTT.

V is TRBV6-5 and J is TRBJ2-5, with D possibly matching TRBD2 (5 bases). V was shortened by 6 bases and J by 4 bases, with 15 bases between the two germline ends. CDR1 and CDR2 from the germline V gene are MNHEY and SVGAGI. The CDR3 consists of 14 residues. This CDR3 reads CASRDPGNRETQYF. DNA for the CDR3: TGTGCCAGCAGGGACCCGGGGAACCGAGAGACCCAGTACTTC.

The CDR3 DNA is TGTGCCAGCAGTTACTCAGAGGGGAACACTGAAGCTTTCTTT. This gives the protein CASSYSEGNTEAFF. The chain carries TRBV6-5 and TRBJ1-1; D remains ambiguous. CDR1 and CDR2 from the germline V gene are MNHEY and SVGAGI. Between the trimmed V and J ends, which lost 0 bases and 1 base, there was a span of 6 bases. This CDR3 has 14 amino acids.

The chain carries TRBV28 and TRBJ1-5; D unclear. This CDR3 has 11 residues. V was cut by 5 bases and J by 6 bases, with 5 bases left in between. CDR1 and CDR2 from the germline V gene are MDHEN and SYDVKM. The CDR3 protein is CASSAAQPQHF. CDR3 coding DNA: TGTGCCAGCAGTGCGGCTCAGCCCCAGCATTTT.